This entry is about one T cell receptor beta chain. Its antigen remains unidentified. The source of the sample is a study of identifying expanded T cells in peripheral blood. General study points: Differentially abundant clones: about 1.3 between replicates, approximately 15 at about 13 days, more than 18 at four. Across healthy donors, higher total template counts meant significantly greater approximately two-week count variance.

The CDR3 runs to 14 residues. Germline lookup yields CDR1 MNHEY and CDR2 SVGAGI. The V gene lost 7 bases and the J gene lost 5 bases, with 12 bases spanning the gap. Here immunoSEQ multiplex PCR was the method, and the copy in TCRdb shows in-frame clones only, minus some. The table includes 95,000 or so clones, around 87% detected once. The material sequenced was blood. The V call is TRBV6-5, the J call TRBJ1-6, with D hard to call. The sequence was obtained from a person aged 18-69 years in good health. The CDR3 is CASTPRRDNSPLHF. In nucleotides, the CDR3 is TGTGCCAGCACCCCCCGTCGGGATAATTCACCCCTCCACTTT.